The 7 T cell receptor beta chains below all came from one sample that was sequenced in a study of identical twins. TCRdb ran MiXCR on the 5' RACE reads and lists one entry per CDR3 protein. The sample records 600,000 to 700,000 distinct CDR3 sequences, approximately 21% being singletons. These data were also reused for a study on T cells expressing NK-cell markers.

Sequencing input: PBMCs. These receptors originate from a woman aged 18-29 years in good health.

The chain carries TRBV12-3 or TRBV12-4 and TRBJ1-2, with TRBD1 matching 8 bases. This CDR3 is built from 14 residues. J was trimmed by 2 bases and V by 6 bases; bases with no gene match: 5. In nucleotides, the CDR3 is TGTGCCAGCAGGACAGGGGTAGGGAACTATGGCTACACCTTC. This codes for CASRTGVGNYGYTF.

V gene TRBV12-3 or TRBV12-4 combines with J gene TRBJ2-7; 7 nucleotides align to TRBD1. This CDR3 has 14 residues. V trimming: 5 bases; J trimming: 0 bases; junction bases outside the gene matches: 4. The CDR3 bases are TGTGCCAGCAGTATACAGGGGATCTCCTACGAGCAGTACTTC. This codes for CASSIQGISYEQYF.

This clonotype was found a few times. The chain links TRBV5-4 to TRBJ2-5, with D uncertain. V was trimmed by 0 bases and J by 0 bases, leaving 6 bases between them. Germline V gene data show CDR1 as SGHNT and CDR2 as YYREEE (reference sequence). CDR3 size: 14 residues. The CDR3 DNA follows: TGTGCCAGCAGCTTGGAAGTCCACCAAGAGACCCAGTACTTC. It is translated as CASSLEVHQETQYF. The variable domain in full, with the rest retrieved from reference TRBV5-4 and TRBJ2-5, is ETGVTQSPTHLIKTRGQQVTLRCSSQSGHNTVSWYQQALGQGPQFIFQYYREEENGRGNFPPRFSGLQFPNYSSELNVNALELDDSALYLCASSLEVHQETQYFGPGTRLLVL.

The chain employs TRBV12-3 or TRBV12-4 and TRBJ2-2; D may be TRBD2 (6 bases). The CDR3 runs 14 residues. V gave up 5 bases and J gave up 6 bases, with 13 bases separating them. The CDR3, as DNA: TGTGCCAGCAGTCTATCCCCGGGGGCCGGGGAGCTGTTTTTT. Encoded protein: CASSLSPGAGELFF.

In this sample, this clonotype turned up a few times. J is TRBJ1-3 and V is TRBV20-1; D not resolved. The CDR3 runs 14 residues. CDR1 is DFQATT, CDR2 SNEGSKA, per germline (reference sequence). The V end was cut by 0 bases, the J end by 0 bases, with 6 bases between. The CDR3 here is CSARDSGSGNTIYF. In nucleotides, the CDR3 is TGCAGTGCTAGAGATTCAGGCTCTGGAAACACCATATATTTT.

The chain is built from TRBV20-1 and TRBJ1-1, with D unclear. Germline values: CDR1 DFQATT, CDR2 SNEGSKA (reference sequence). The CDR3 has 13 amino acids. Trimming cost V 8 bases and J 3 bases, with 16 bases left between them. CDR3 region: CSPLEGLDTEAFF. The DNA of the CDR3 is TGCAGTCCTTTGGAGGGTTTGGACACTGAAGCTTTCTTT.

The genes are TRBV12-3 or TRBV12-4 and TRBJ1-5; no firm D call. This CDR3 spans 14 amino acids. The V end was cut by 3 bases, the J end by 2 bases, with 8 bases between. CDR3: CASSLRARNQPQHF. The CDR3 DNA follows: TGTGCCAGCAGTTTGAGGGCGCGCAATCAGCCCCAGCATTTT.